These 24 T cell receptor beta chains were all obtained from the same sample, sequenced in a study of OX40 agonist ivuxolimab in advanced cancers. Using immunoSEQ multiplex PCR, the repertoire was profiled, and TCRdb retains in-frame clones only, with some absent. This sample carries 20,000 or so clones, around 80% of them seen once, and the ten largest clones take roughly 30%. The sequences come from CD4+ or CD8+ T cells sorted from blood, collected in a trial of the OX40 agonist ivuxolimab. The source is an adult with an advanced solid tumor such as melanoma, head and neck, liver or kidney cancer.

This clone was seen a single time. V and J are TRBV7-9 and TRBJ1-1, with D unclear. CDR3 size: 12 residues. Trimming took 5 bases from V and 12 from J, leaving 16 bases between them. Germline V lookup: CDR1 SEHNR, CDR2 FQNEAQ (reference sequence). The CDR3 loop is CASSGLGAGSFF. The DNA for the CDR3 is TGTGCCAGCAGCGGACTAGGTGCCGGGTCTTTCTTT.

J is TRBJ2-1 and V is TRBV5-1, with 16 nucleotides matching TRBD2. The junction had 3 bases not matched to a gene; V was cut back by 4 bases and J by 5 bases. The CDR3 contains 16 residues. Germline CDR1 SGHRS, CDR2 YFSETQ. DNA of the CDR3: TGCGCCAGCAGCACGGGACTAGCGGGAGGGCACAATGAGCAGTTCTTC. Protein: CASSTGLAGGHNEQFF.

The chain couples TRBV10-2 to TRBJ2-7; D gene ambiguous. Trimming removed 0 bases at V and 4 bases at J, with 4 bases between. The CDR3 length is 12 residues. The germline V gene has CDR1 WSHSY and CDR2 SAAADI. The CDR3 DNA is TGCGCCAGCAGTGAGTCCCTATACGAGCAGTACTTC. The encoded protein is CASSESLYEQYF.

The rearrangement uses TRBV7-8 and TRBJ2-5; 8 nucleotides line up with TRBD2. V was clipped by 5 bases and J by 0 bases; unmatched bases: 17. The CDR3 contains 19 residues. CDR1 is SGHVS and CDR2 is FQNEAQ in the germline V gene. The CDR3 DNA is TGTGCCAGCAGCCCGTACATTACGATGGCTAGCGGGTACCAAGAGACCCAGTACTTC. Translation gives CASSPYITMASGYQETQYF.

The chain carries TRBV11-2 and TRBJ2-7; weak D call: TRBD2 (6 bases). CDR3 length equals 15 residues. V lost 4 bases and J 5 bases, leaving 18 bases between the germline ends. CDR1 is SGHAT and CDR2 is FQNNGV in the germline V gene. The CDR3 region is CASSSQIGEENEQYF. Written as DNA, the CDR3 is TGTGCCAGCAGCTCTCAGATAGGGGAGGAGAACGAGCAGTACTTC.

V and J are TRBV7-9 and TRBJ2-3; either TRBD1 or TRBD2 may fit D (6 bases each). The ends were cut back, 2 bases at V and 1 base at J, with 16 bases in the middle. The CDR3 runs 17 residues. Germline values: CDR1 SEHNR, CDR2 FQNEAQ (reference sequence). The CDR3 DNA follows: TGTGCCAGCAGCTTATCTTGGGGGGCCGAGGGCACAGATACGCAGTATTTT. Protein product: CASSLSWGAEGTDTQYF.

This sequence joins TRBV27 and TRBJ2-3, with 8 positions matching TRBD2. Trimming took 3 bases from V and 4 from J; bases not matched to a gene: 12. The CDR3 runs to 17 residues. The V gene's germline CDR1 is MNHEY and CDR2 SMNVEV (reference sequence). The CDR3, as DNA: TGTGCCAGCAGTTTCCATCCCGGGACTAGTCTGGCAGATACGCAGTATTTT. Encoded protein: CASSFHPGTSLADTQYF.

CDR3 residues: CASRFSYNEQFF. CDR3 bases: TGTGCCAGCAGGTTCTCCTACAATGAGCAGTTCTTC. The gene calls are TRBV25-1 and TRBJ2-1; no definite D call. Per the germline V gene, CDR1 is MGHDK and CDR2 is SYGVNS. The V end was cut by 6 bases, the J end by 0 bases, with 3 bases between. The CDR3 loop spans 12 amino acids.

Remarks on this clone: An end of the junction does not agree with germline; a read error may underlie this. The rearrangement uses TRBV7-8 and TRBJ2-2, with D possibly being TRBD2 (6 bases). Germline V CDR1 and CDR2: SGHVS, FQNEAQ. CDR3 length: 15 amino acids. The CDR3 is CASSFGDFNSGELFF. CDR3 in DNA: TGTGCCAGCAGCTTCGGGGACTTCAACAGCGGGGAGCTGTTTTTT.

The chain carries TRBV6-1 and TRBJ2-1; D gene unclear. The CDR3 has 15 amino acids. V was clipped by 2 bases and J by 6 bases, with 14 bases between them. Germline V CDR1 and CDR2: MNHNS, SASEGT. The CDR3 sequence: CASSETPSTGNEQFF. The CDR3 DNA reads TGTGCCAGCAGTGAAACTCCTTCTACGGGCAATGAGCAGTTCTTC.

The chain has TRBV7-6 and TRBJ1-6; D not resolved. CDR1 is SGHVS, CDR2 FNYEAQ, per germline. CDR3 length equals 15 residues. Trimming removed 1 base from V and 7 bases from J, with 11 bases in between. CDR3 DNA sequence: TGTGCCAGCAGCTTAGTTGATGCCATAAATTCACCCCTCCACTTT. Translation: CASSLVDAINSPLHF.

For the CDR3, the DNA is TGTGCCAGCAGCTTAAGTTGGAACACTGAAGCTTTCTTT. Amino acid sequence: CASSLSWNTEAFF. The chain uses TRBV13 and TRBJ1-1; D unclear. Trimming removed 2 bases from V and 1 base from J, with 5 bases in between. This CDR3 has 13 residues. CDR1 PRHDT and CDR2 FYEKMQ come from the germline V gene (reference sequence).

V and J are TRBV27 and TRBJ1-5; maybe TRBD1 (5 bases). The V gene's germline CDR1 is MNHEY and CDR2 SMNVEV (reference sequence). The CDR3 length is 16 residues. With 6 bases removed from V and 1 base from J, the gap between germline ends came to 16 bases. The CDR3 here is CASSLVRGLSNQPQHF. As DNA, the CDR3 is TGTGCCAGCAGCCTAGTGAGGGGCTTGAGCAATCAGCCCCAGCATTTT.

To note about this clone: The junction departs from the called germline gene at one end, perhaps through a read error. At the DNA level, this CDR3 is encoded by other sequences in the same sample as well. The CDR3, as DNA: TGTGCTAGCAGCGGATGGGATTCACCCCTCCACTTT. This encodes CASSGWDSPLHF. The chain has TRBV7-9 and TRBJ1-6; D uncertain. The CDR3 has 12 residues. CDR1 and CDR2 (germline): SEHNR, FQNEAQ (reference sequence).

CDR3 nucleotide sequence: TGTGCCAGCAGCTTAAGGCCTAGCGGGAGCTCCTACAATGAGCAGTTCTTC. Protein product: CASSLRPSGSSYNEQFF. V gene TRBV7-6 combines with J gene TRBJ2-1, with TRBD2 matching 10 bases. There are 17 residues in the CDR3. Germline trimming cut 2 bases from V and 0 bases from J; bases unmatched to any gene: 4. Germline CDR1 and CDR2: SGHVS and FNYEAQ.

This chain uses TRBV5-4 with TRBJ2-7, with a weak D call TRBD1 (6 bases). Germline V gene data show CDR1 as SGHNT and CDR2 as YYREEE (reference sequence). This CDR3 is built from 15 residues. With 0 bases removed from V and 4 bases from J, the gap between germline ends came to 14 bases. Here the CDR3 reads CASSLAWGQGYEQYF. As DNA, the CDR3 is TGTGCCAGCAGCTTGGCGTGGGGGCAGGGGTACGAGCAGTACTTC. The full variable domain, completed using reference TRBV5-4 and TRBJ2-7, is ETGVTQSPTHLIKTRGQQVTLRCSSQSGHNTVSWYQQALGQGPQFIFQYYREEENGRGNFPPRFSGLQFPNYSSELNVNALELDDSALYLCASSLAWGQGYEQYFGPGTRLTVT.

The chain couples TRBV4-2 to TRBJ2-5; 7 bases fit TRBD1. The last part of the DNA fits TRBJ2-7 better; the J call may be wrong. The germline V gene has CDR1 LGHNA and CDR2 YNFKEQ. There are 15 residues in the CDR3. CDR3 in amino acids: CASSLDRDGAYEQYF. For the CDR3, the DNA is TGTGCCAGCAGTCTTGACAGGGATGGTGCCTACGAGCAGTACTTC.

The CDR3 protein is CATQESPQDIDSYEQYF. The CDR3, as DNA: TGCGCCACTCAGGAATCACCTCAGGATATTGATTCCTACGAGCAGTACTTC. The rearrangement uses TRBV10-1 and TRBJ2-7, with D hard to call. V lost 10 bases and J lost 1, with 26 bases in between. This CDR3 spans 17 amino acids. Per germline, CDR1 WNHNN and CDR2 SYGVQD (reference sequence).

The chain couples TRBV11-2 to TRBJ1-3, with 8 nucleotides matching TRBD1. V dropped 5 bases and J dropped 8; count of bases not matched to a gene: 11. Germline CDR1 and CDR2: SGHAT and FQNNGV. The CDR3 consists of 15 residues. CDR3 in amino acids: CASSGDGQGGHTIYF. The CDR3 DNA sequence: TGTGCCAGCAGCGGAGATGGACAGGGTGGGCACACCATATATTTT.

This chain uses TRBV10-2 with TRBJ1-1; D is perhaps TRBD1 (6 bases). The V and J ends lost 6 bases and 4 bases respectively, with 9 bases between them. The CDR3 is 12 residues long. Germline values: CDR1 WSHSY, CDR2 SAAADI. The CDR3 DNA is TGCGCCAGCAGGAAGGGGGGCACTGAAGCTTTCTTT. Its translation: CASRKGGTEAFF.

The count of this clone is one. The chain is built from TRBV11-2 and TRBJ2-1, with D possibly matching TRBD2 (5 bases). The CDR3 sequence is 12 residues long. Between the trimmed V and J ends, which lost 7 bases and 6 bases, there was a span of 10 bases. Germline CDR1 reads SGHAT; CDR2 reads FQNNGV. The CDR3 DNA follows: TGTGCCAGCAAGGGAGATGTCAATGAGCAGTTCTTC. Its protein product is CASKGDVNEQFF.

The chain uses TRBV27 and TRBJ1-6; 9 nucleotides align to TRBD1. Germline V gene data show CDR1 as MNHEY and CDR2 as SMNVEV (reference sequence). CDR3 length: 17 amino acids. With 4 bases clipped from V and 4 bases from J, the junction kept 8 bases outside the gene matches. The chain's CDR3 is CASSSPGTGIYNSPLHF. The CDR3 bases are TGTGCCAGCAGTTCTCCCGGGACAGGGATTTATAATTCACCCCTCCACTTT.

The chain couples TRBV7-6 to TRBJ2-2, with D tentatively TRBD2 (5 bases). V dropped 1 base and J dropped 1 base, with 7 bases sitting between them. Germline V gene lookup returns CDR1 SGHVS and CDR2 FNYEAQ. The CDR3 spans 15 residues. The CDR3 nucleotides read TGTGCCAGCAGCTTAGGGACTTGGAACACCGGGGAGCTGTTTTTT. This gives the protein CASSLGTWNTGELFF.

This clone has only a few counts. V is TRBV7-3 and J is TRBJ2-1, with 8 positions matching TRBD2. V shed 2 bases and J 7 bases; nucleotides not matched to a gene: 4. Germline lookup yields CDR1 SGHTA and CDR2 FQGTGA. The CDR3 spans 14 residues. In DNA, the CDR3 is TGTGCCAGCAGCTTAGGCGGGAGGTTAAATGAGCAGTTCTTC. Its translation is CASSLGGRLNEQFF.